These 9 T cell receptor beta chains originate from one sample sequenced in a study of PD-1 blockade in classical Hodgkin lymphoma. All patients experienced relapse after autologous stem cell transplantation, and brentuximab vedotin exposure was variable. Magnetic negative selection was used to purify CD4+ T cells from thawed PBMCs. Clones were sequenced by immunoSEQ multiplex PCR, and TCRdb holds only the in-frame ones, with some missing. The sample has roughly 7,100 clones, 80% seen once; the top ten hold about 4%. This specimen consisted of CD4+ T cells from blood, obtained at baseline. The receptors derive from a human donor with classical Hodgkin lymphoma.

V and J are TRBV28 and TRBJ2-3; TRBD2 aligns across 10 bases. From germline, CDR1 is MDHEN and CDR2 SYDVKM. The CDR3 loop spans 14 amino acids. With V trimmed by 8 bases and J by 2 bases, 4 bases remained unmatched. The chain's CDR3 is CASASGGLTDTQYF. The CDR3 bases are TGTGCCAGCGCTAGCGGGGGCCTCACAGATACGCAGTATTTT.

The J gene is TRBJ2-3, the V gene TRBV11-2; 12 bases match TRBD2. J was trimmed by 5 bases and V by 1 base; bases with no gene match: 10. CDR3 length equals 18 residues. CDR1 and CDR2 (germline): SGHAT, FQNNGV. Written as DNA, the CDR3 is TGTGCCAGCAGCTTAGGGCTAAGACTAGCGGGGGACAAAGATACGCAGTATTTT. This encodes CASSLGLRLAGDKDTQYF.

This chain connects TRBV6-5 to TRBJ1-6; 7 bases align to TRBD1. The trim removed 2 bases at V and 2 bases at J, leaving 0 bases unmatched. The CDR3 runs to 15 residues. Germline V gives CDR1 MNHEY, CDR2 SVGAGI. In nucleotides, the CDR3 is TGTGCCAGCAGTTACGGGACAGCCTATAATTCACCCCTCCACTTT. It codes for CASSYGTAYNSPLHF.

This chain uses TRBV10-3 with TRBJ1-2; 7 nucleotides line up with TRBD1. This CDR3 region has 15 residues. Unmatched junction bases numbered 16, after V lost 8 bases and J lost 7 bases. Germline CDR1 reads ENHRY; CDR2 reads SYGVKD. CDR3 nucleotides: TGTGCCATCCCGAGGGCGACAGGGCTTCCTATTGGCTACACCTTC. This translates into CAIPRATGLPIGYTF.

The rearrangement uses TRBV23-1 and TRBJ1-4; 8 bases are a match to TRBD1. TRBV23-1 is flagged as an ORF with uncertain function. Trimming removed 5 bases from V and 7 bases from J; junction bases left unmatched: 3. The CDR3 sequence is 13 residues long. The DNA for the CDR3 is TGCGCCAGCAGTTGGACAGGGTTTGAAAAACTGTTTTTT. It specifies CASSWTGFEKLFF.

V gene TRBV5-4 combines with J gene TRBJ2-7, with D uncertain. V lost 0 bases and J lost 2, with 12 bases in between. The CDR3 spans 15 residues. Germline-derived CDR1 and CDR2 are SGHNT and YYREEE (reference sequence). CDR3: CASSLETNTAYEQYF. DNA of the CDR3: TGTGCCAGCAGCTTGGAAACTAACACCGCCTACGAGCAGTACTTC.

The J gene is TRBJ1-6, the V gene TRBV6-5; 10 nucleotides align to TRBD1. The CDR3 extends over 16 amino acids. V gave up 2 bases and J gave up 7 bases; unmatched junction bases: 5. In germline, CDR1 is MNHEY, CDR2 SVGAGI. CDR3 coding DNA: TGTGCCAGCAGTTACCCCCCGGACAGGGGGAATTCACCCCTCCACTTT. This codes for CASSYPPDRGNSPLHF.

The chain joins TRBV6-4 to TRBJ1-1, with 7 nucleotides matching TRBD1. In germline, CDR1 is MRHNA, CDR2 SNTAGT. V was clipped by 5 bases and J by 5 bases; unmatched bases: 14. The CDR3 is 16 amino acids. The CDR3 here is CASSPSREGAKTEAFF. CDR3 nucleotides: TGTGCCAGCAGTCCCTCCCGGGAGGGGGCTAAGACTGAAGCTTTCTTT.

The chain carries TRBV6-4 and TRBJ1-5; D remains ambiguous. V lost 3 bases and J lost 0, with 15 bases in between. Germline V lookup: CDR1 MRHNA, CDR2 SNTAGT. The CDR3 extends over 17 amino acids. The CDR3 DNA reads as TGTGCCAGCAGTGATTGGGAGAGCACGGATAGCAATCAGCCCCAGCATTTT. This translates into CASSDWESTDSNQPQHF.